This T cell receptor (beta chain) comes out of a study of T cell responses to AZD1222 COVID-19 vaccine. Study findings and constraints: Most donors were white British, females outnumbered males, and clonal diversity was possibly underestimated. When two AZD1222 doses had been given, Spike-specific TCR breadth and depth rose. Only 5 or 6 individuals given AZD1222 were seropositive at baseline.

Germline V gene sequence: CDR1 SGHNT, CDR2 YYREEE (reference sequence). Germline trimming cut 4 bases from V and 0 bases from J; bases unmatched to any gene: 13. The CDR3 is 18 amino acids. Only in-frame clones appear in the TCRdb table, and some are missing; sequencing was by immunoSEQ multiplex PCR. The sample contains 95,000 to 150,000 clones, approximately 85% of which appear only once. This clone was picked up a small number of times. Its matching antigen is unknown. The clonotype originates from an adult in good health. The material was peripheral blood, obtained on day 0 of AZD1222 vaccination. This chain uses TRBV5-4 with TRBJ2-7, with 10 bases fitting TRBD1. This CDR3 is CASSITGQGEEISYEQYF. The CDR3 bases are TGTGCCAGCAGCATAACCGGACAGGGGGAGGAGATCTCCTACGAGCAGTACTTC.